This T cell receptor (beta chain) was documented in a study of blood T cell repertoires in COVID-19. Across the study: Donors in the United States, Italy and Spain gave samples during acute or convalescent COVID-19. PBMCs, B-cell-depleted T cells, or T cells provided the cDNA or gDNA that made up the material.

In the original processing: Reference gene primer amplification gave estimated nucleated cell counts. Sequencing was performed with immunoSEQ multiplex PCR; in TCRdb, only in-frame clones are kept and a portion is missing. V, J and clone size are those of that table, while D and trimming were read from the DNA. The table has over 90,000 clones, 75% to 95% seen once. The sequencing input was peripheral blood. The source is a man between 18 and 29 years old with acute or convalescent COVID-19.

The CDR3 spells CASTLGANEKLFF. CDR3 in DNA: TGTGCCAGCACCTTGGGCGCTAATGAAAAACTGTTTTTT. The rearrangement joins TRBV6-5 to TRBJ1-4; D not resolved. V was clipped by 7 bases and J by 3 bases, with 9 bases between them. The CDR3 has 13 residues. The V gene's germline CDR1 is MNHEY and CDR2 SVGAGI.